The 25 T cell receptor beta chains given below trace back to one sample, sequenced in a study of beta chain features in type 1 diabetes. Expressed TCRB transcripts were sequenced because the isolated RNA had all been reverse transcribed beforehand. Clones were sequenced by immunoSEQ multiplex PCR, and TCRdb holds only the in-frame ones, with some missing. Of hundreds of thousands of clones listed, roughly 13% are singletons. The antigens for these receptors are not known. General observations from the study: Across all four CD4+ subsets, people with type 1 diabetes showed modestly shorter TCRB CDR3s.

Sequenced input: naive CD4+ T cells from blood. The receptor set was obtained from a man between 18 and 35 years old with type 1 diabetes.

The genes are TRBV27 and TRBJ1-1; TRBD1 matches at 9 bases. The CDR3 covers 15 residues. The germline CDR1 and CDR2 sequences are MNHEY and SMNVEV (reference sequence). The trim removed 5 bases at V and 4 bases at J, leaving 8 bases unmatched. The CDR3, as DNA: TGTGCCAGCAGTCCGGGACAGGGTCTCGGCACTGAAGCTTTCTTT. Amino acid sequence: CASSPGQGLGTEAFF.

The CDR3 region has the DNA TGTGCCAGCAGCGTAGCCGGCACAGGTACTGAAGCTTTCTTT. It is translated as CASSVAGTGTEAFF. The rearrangement uses TRBV9 and TRBJ1-1, with D possibly matching TRBD1 (5 bases). Trimming stripped 0 bases from V and 5 bases from J, with 11 bases between. Germline-derived CDR1 and CDR2 are SGDLS and YYNGEE. This CDR3 contains 14 residues.

The CDR3 is CASSLARGQGIMEGYTF. The CDR3 bases are TGTGCCAGCAGCTTAGCCCGGGGACAGGGGATCATGGAGGGCTACACCTTC. The genes are TRBV7-2 and TRBJ1-2; 10 nucleotides align to TRBD1. The CDR3 consists of 17 residues. Trimming cost V 0 bases and J 8 bases; bases outside gene matches: 12. Germline values: CDR1 SGHTA, CDR2 FQGNSA.

The CDR3 region is CASSVQGEYNSPLHF. CDR3 coding DNA: TGTGCCAGCAGCGTGCAGGGCGAGTATAATTCACCCCTCCACTTT. V and J are TRBV9 and TRBJ1-6, with D possibly matching TRBD1 (5 bases). The ends were cut back, 2 bases at V and 4 bases at J, with 10 bases in the middle. The CDR3 spans 15 residues. CDR1 and CDR2 (germline): SGDLS, YYNGEE.

This clone came up a few times. The chain joins TRBV9 to TRBJ2-1; D may be TRBD1 (6 bases). The CDR3 covers 16 residues. CDR1 and CDR2 from the germline V gene are SGDLS and YYNGEE. V dropped 1 base and J dropped 8 bases, with 19 bases sitting between them. CDR3 sequence (DNA): TGTGCCAGCAGCGTACCACAGGGTAGAGGTTTCGATGAGCAGTTCTTC. It yields the protein CASSVPQGRGFDEQFF.

In its sample, this clone was seen a few times. This sequence joins TRBV19 and TRBJ2-7; the D gene is possibly TRBD2 (6 bases). CDR3 size: 15 residues. CDR1 is LNHDA and CDR2 is SQIVND in the germline V gene (reference sequence). Trimming cost V 3 bases and J 2 bases, with 14 bases left between them. The CDR3 coding sequence is TGTGCCAGTAGTATGACAGCGGGCCAGCCCTACGAGCAGTACTTC. Its translation is CASSMTAGQPYEQYF.

In its sample, this clone was seen a few times. The J gene is TRBJ1-2, the V gene TRBV6-5; D is ambiguous. V dropped 5 bases and J dropped 6 bases, with 19 bases sitting between them. This CDR3 is 15 amino acids long. CDR1 and CDR2 from the germline V gene are MNHEY and SVGAGI. Here the CDR3 reads CASSPPQGQNHGYTF. DNA of the CDR3: TGTGCCAGCAGTCCTCCCCAAGGGCAGAACCATGGCTACACCTTC.

Only a few counts were recorded for this clone. The chain combines TRBV25-1 with TRBJ1-4, with D perhaps TRBD1 (5 bases). The CDR3 loop spans 13 amino acids. V shed 7 bases and J shed 7 bases, with 13 bases lying between them. Germline-derived CDR1 and CDR2 are MGHDK and SYGVNS. The CDR3 sequence: CASTRGYGEKLFF. The CDR3 coding sequence is TGTGCCAGCACCCGGGGGTATGGTGAAAAACTGTTTTTT.

The chain has TRBV30 and TRBJ2-7, with a possible D match to TRBD1 (5 bases). The CDR3 totals 13 residues. V lost 0 bases, J lost 10 bases, and 16 bases lay in between. The V gene's germline CDR1 is GTSNPN and CDR2 SVGIG (reference sequence). The CDR3 coding sequence is TGTGCCTGGAGTGTACATATAGGGGCGTCTCAGTACTTC. Amino acid sequence: CAWSVHIGASQYF. Full variable domain (outside the CDR3, taken from reference TRBV30 and TRBJ2-7): SQTIHQWPATLVQPVGSPLSLECTVEGTSNPNLYWYRQAAGRGLQLLFYSVGIGQISSEVPQNLSASRPQDRQFILSSKKLLLSDSGFYLCAWSVHIGASQYFGPGTRLTVT.

To note about this clone: This specimen includes other DNA sequences encoding the same CDR3. The chain links TRBV18 to TRBJ2-3, with unresolved D. The germline V gene has CDR1 KGHSH and CDR2 LQKENI. V shed 4 bases and J shed 0 bases, with 5 bases lying between them. The CDR3 is 13 residues long. DNA of the CDR3: TGTGCCAGCTCACTCGGGAGCACAGATACGCAGTATTTT. Translating it yields CASSLGSTDTQYF. Looking up the rest from reference TRBV18 and TRBJ2-3 gives the full variable domain: NAGVMQNPRHLVRRRGQEARLRCSPMKGHSHVYWYRQLPEEGLKFMVYLQKENIIDESGMPKERFSAEFPKEGPSILRIQQVVRGDSAAYFCASSLGSTDTQYFGPGTRLTVL.

This clone was detected only a few times. The chain carries TRBV19 and TRBJ2-2; 8 positions agree with TRBD1. The V segment lost 5 bases and the J segment 5 bases; nucleotides outside the gene matches: 4. Germline loops: CDR1 LNHDA, CDR2 SQIVND (reference sequence). The CDR3 is made up of 14 amino acids. CDR3 sequence: CASSWTGRTGELFF. The CDR3 nucleotides are TGTGCCAGTAGTTGGACAGGGCGGACCGGGGAGCTGTTTTTT.

The V and J genes are TRBV27 and TRBJ2-3, with D uncertain. Trimming removed 3 bases at V and 1 base at J, with 8 bases between. This CDR3 has 14 amino acids. Germline V gene lookup returns CDR1 MNHEY and CDR2 SMNVEV (reference sequence). CDR3 in amino acids: CASSLADRTDTQYF. The CDR3 DNA sequence: TGTGCCAGCAGTTTGGCGGATCGCACAGATACGCAGTATTTT.

The chain employs TRBV28 and TRBJ1-2; no clear D gene. The germline CDR1 and CDR2 sequences are MDHEN and SYDVKM. The CDR3 runs to 12 residues. Trimming removed 8 bases from V and 4 bases from J, with 11 bases in between. This CDR3 is CASHLGSYGYTF. As DNA, the CDR3 is TGTGCCAGCCATCTAGGTAGCTATGGCTACACCTTC.

The chain carries TRBV30 and TRBJ1-2; D gene ambiguous. CDR3 length equals 14 residues. Trimming cost V 3 bases and J 8 bases, with 19 bases left between them. Germline V gene lookup returns CDR1 GTSNPN and CDR2 SVGIG (reference sequence). The CDR3 here is CAWSARRWLQGYTF. The DNA for the CDR3 is TGTGCCTGGAGCGCCCGACGGTGGCTCCAGGGCTACACCTTC.

This clone showed up just a few times. The same CDR3 also results from other DNA sequences found in this sample. This rearrangement joins TRBV7-2 to TRBJ2-5; D is ambiguous. The germline V and J ends were trimmed by 3 bases and 2 bases, with 4 bases remaining between them. Germline lookup yields CDR1 SGHTA and CDR2 FQGNSA. CDR3 length: 12 amino acids. The CDR3 coding sequence is TGTGCCAGCAGCTTGGGTCAAGAGACCCAGTACTTC. Translating it yields CASSLGQETQYF.

This clone was picked up a small number of times. J is TRBJ1-1 and V is TRBV18; tentative D call: TRBD1 (6 bases). V lost 3 bases to trimming and J lost 0 bases, with 20 bases between them. CDR1 and CDR2 (germline): KGHSH, LQKENI. The CDR3 length is 18 residues. The DNA for the CDR3 is TGTGCCAGCTCACCGCGGGACACCGGGGGCGGAATGAACACTGAAGCTTTCTTT. Protein sequence: CASSPRDTGGGMNTEAFF.

On this clone: In the same sample, other DNA sequences code for this CDR3. V gene TRBV27 combines with J gene TRBJ2-2; the D is unclear. The CDR3 sequence is 12 residues long. V was shortened by 5 bases and J by 1 base, with 2 bases between the two germline ends. Germline V gives CDR1 MNHEY, CDR2 SMNVEV (reference sequence). The DNA of the CDR3 is TGTGCCAGCAGTCAGAACACCGGGGAGCTGTTTTTT. It codes for CASSQNTGELFF.

The chain has TRBV30 and TRBJ1-1; D is undetermined. This CDR3 comprises 15 residues. Germline V lookup: CDR1 GTSNPN, CDR2 SVGIG (reference sequence). The V end lost 6 bases, the J end lost 2 bases, and 19 bases lay between the germline ends. In nucleotides, the CDR3 is TGTGCCTGTGGGCGGAAAGGGAAAGAAAACACTGAAGCTTTCTTT. It is translated as CACGRKGKENTEAFF.

The chain couples TRBV5-1 to TRBJ2-2, with D perhaps TRBD1 (6 bases). The CDR3 has 17 amino acids. Deletions cut 4 bases from V and 0 bases from J, with 16 bases between. From germline, CDR1 is SGHRS and CDR2 YFSETQ. The CDR3 nucleotides read TGCGCCAGCAGCCACCCCTCAGGGGACGCGAACACCGGGGAGCTGTTTTTT. Its protein is CASSHPSGDANTGELFF. The variable domain in full, with the rest retrieved from reference TRBV5-1 and TRBJ2-2, is KAGVTQTPRYLIKTRGQQVTLSCSPISGHRSVSWYQQTPGQGLQFLFEYFSETQRNKGNFPGRFSGRQFSNSRSEMNVSTLELGDSALYLCASSHPSGDANTGELFFGEGSRLTVL.

V is TRBV12-5 and J is TRBJ2-3, with D possibly being TRBD2 (5 bases). CDR3 size: 11 residues. The germline CDR1 and CDR2 sequences are LGHNT and FRNRAP. Trimming removed 6 bases from V and 8 bases from J, with 9 bases in between. CDR3 loop: CASGLEGTQYF. The DNA for the CDR3 is TGTGCTAGTGGCCTAGAGGGTACGCAGTATTTT. Full variable domain (outside the CDR3, taken from reference TRBV12-5 and TRBJ2-3): DARVTQTPRHKVTEMGQEVTMRCQPILGHNTVFWYRQTMMQGLELLAYFRNRAPLDDSGMPKDRFSAEMPDATLATLKIQPSEPRDSAVYFCASGLEGTQYFGPGTRLTVL.

The CDR3 region has the DNA TGCGCCAGCAGCCAGGGACCGTTCTACGAGCAGTACTTC. It specifies CASSQGPFYEQYF. This chain connects TRBV4-3 to TRBJ2-7; tentatively, D is TRBD1 or TRBD2 (5 bases each). Germline lookup yields CDR1 LGHNA and CDR2 YSLEER. This CDR3 spans 13 amino acids. The germline V and J ends were trimmed by 3 bases and 3 bases, with 9 bases remaining between them.

The chain joins TRBV29-1 to TRBJ2-1; D gene unclear. The CDR3 is 13 amino acids. The V gene's germline CDR1 is SQVTM and CDR2 ANQGSEA. The V end was cut by 8 bases, the J end by 6 bases, with 17 bases between. The CDR3 bases are TGCAGCACCCGAGTCGAGACCCCCAATGAGCAGTTCTTC. Translating gives CSTRVETPNEQFF.

This chain links TRBV7-3 with TRBJ2-1; the match to TRBD1 covers 7 bases. The V and J ends lost 4 bases and 6 bases, in that order; junction bases with no gene match: 9. The CDR3 totals 15 residues. CDR1 and CDR2 (germline): SGHTA, FQGTGA. The CDR3 here is CASSSTGSIGNEQFF. The CDR3 nucleotides are TGTGCCAGCAGCTCGACAGGGAGTATTGGCAATGAGCAGTTCTTC.

This clone was detected a few times. The identical CDR3 is also encoded by other nucleotide sequences in the sample. The rearrangement links TRBV30 to TRBJ1-5; 7 bases line up with TRBD1. The CDR3 length is 15 residues. The germline V gene has CDR1 GTSNPN and CDR2 SVGIG (reference sequence). V lost 0 bases, J lost 0 bases, and 2 bases stayed unmatched. CDR3 in amino acids: CAWSVRGLSNQPQHF. CDR3 DNA sequence: TGTGCCTGGAGTGTAAGGGGGCTTAGCAATCAGCCCCAGCATTTT.

The rearrangement links TRBV30 to TRBJ2-3; maybe TRBD1 (5 bases). V lost 5 bases, J lost 3 bases, and 15 bases lay in between. Germline lookup yields CDR1 GTSNPN and CDR2 SVGIG (reference sequence). The CDR3 contains 14 residues. The CDR3 is CAWSTGAGTDTQYF. In nucleotides, the CDR3 is TGTGCCTGGTCTACAGGCGCCGGGACAGATACGCAGTATTTT.